This is a list of T cell receptor beta chains from one sample in a study of blood T cell repertoires in COVID-19. Sequencing used immunoSEQ multiplex PCR; TCRdb keeps in-frame clones, though not all of them. The data show about 200,000 clones, about nine tenths seen once. The sequencing sample was made of peripheral blood. The receptors derive from a man aged 40-55 years with acute or convalescent COVID-19. Each CDR3 is given with its conserved first and last residue. The D gene is left open where the match is weak. The size field is filled for only some rows; it gives once, few, many or a size class.

size: -
J: TRBJ2-1
V: TRBV7-2
D: -
CDR3: CASNGLTSLSYNEQFF
DNA: TGTGCCAGCAACGGACTGACGTCCTTATCCTACAATGAGCAGTTCTTC

size: -
J: TRBJ2-3
V: TRBV30
D: -
CDR3: CAWSVLTDTQYF
DNA: TGTGCCTGGAGTGTTCTTACAGATACGCAGTATTTT

size: -
J: TRBJ2-2
V: TRBV19
D: TRBD1
CDR3: CASSPLRGQGGELFF
DNA: TGTGCCAGTAGTCCACTCAGGGGGCAGGGCGGGGAGCTGTTTTTT

size: -
J: TRBJ2-1
V: TRBV9
D: TRBD2
CDR3: CASSVGGRGGVNEQFF
DNA: TGTGCCAGCAGCGTAGGCGGGCGCGGGGGGGTCAATGAGCAGTTCTTC

size: -
J: TRBJ2-5
V: TRBV7-2
D: -
CDR3: CASSAGTAKETQYF
DNA: TGTGCCAGCAGCGCGGGGACTGCAAAAGAGACCCAGTACTTC

size: -
J: TRBJ2-5
V: TRBV24-1
D: TRBD1
CDR3: CATSERPRGPQYF
DNA: TGTGCCACCAGTGAGCGCCCCAGGGGGCCCCAGTACTTC

size: -
J: TRBJ2-1
V: TRBV6-6
D: -
CDR3: CASSQARGNEQFF
DNA: TGTGCCAGCAGTCAGGCTAGAGGAAATGAGCAGTTCTTC

size: -
J: TRBJ1-2
V: TRBV7-9
D: TRBD1
CDR3: CASSFGTGAYGYTF
DNA: TGTGCCAGCAGCTTTGGTACAGGGGCCTATGGCTACACCTTC

size: -
J: TRBJ1-4
V: TRBV15
D: -
CDR3: CATSDNRVNEKLFF
DNA: TGTGCCACCAGCGATAACAGGGTCAATGAAAAACTGTTTTTT

size: -
J: TRBJ1-4
V: TRBV2
D: TRBD1
CDR3: CASSEDRGSNEKLFF
DNA: TGTGCCAGCAGCGAAGACAGGGGATCCAATGAAAAACTGTTTTTT

size: few
J: TRBJ1-3
V: TRBV4-1
D: -
CDR3: CASSPPQGSSNTIYF
DNA: TGCGCCAGCAGCCCCCCGCAGGGATCAAGCAACACCATATATTTT

size: -
J: TRBJ2-3
V: TRBV9
D: -
CDR3: CASSVGGSGSSTDTQYF
DNA: TGTGCCAGCAGCGTAGGAGGAAGCGGGTCCAGCACAGATACGCAGTATTTT

size: -
J: TRBJ1-1
V: TRBV29-1
D: TRBD1
CDR3: CSVDRGAEAFF
DNA: TGCAGCGTCGACAGGGGCGCTGAAGCTTTCTTT

size: -
J: TRBJ1-2
V: TRBV28
D: -
CDR3: CASSLAGEVGYTF
DNA: TGTGCCAGCAGTCTAGCCGGGGAGGTGGGCTACACCTTC

size: -
J: TRBJ2-1
V: TRBV7-8
D: TRBD1
CDR3: CASSPTGTGIGEQFF
DNA: TGTGCCAGCAGCCCTACCGGGACAGGGATCGGAGAGCAGTTCTTC

size: -
J: TRBJ1-5
V: TRBV7-9
D: -
CDR3: CASSLVGADQPQHF
DNA: TGTGCCAGCAGCTTAGTGGGGGCAGATCAGCCCCAGCATTTT

size: -
J: TRBJ2-1
V: TRBV5-5
D: TRBD2
CDR3: CASSLRAGGGSYNEQFF
DNA: TGTGCCAGCAGCTTGAGGGCGGGGGGCGGCTCCTACAATGAGCAGTTCTTC

size: few
J: TRBJ2-3
V: TRBV5-1
D: -
CDR3: CASSFSASRTDTQYF
DNA: TGCGCCAGCAGCTTTTCGGCTAGCCGCACAGATACGCAGTATTTT

size: -
J: TRBJ1-2
V: TRBV6-5
D: TRBD1
CDR3: CASRRPGQGDYGYTF
DNA: TGTGCCAGCAGGAGACCGGGACAGGGCGACTATGGCTACACCTTC

size: -
J: TRBJ1-1
V: TRBV2
D: -
CDR3: CASSVGLQGRTEAFF
DNA: TGTGCCAGCAGTGTAGGGCTCCAGGGGAGAACTGAAGCTTTCTTT

size: -
J: TRBJ2-5
V: TRBV7-2
D: -
CDR3: CASSLGASQETQYF
DNA: TGTGCCAGCAGCTTAGGGGCTTCCCAAGAGACCCAGTACTTC

size: -
J: TRBJ2-5
V: TRBV19
D: TRBD2
CDR3: CASTLAGGAGETQYF
DNA: TGTGCCAGTACTCTAGCGGGGGGGGCGGGAGAGACCCAGTACTTC

size: -
J: TRBJ2-3
V: TRBV21-1
D: -
CDR3: CASSNTADTDTQYF
DNA: TGTGCCAGCAGCAACACAGCCGACACAGATACGCAGTATTTT

size: -
J: TRBJ2-7
V: TRBV5-5
D: -
CDR3: CASSLYPGSYEQYF
DNA: TGTGCCAGCAGCTTGTATCCGGGGAGTTACGAGCAGTACTTC

size: -
J: TRBJ1-2
V: TRBV4-3
D: -
CDR3: CASSQEARNNYGYTF
DNA: TGCGCCAGCAGCCAAGAAGCAAGAAATAACTATGGCTACACCTTC

size: once
J: TRBJ1-1
V: TRBV18
D: TRBD1
CDR3: CASSPPGQMNTEAFF
DNA: TGTGCCAGCTCACCTCCGGGACAGATGAACACTGAAGCTTTCTTT

size: -
J: TRBJ2-2
V: TRBV30
D: -
CDR3: CAWSVKGVTGELFF
DNA: TGTGCCTGGAGTGTAAAGGGGGTCACCGGGGAGCTGTTTTTT

size: -
J: TRBJ2-3
V: TRBV9
D: -
CDR3: CASSGTADTQYF
DNA: TGTGCCAGCAGCGGAACGGCAGATACGCAGTATTTT

size: -
J: TRBJ2-7
V: TRBV7-9
D: TRBD1
CDR3: CASSLGEGDRGKSYEQYF
DNA: TGTGCCAGCAGCTTAGGGGAAGGGGACAGGGGGAAATCCTACGAGCAGTACTTC

size: -
J: TRBJ1-2
V: TRBV2
D: -
CDR3: CASSEGAQYYGYTF
DNA: TGTGCCAGCAGTGAAGGTGCACAGTATTATGGCTACACCTTC

size: -
J: TRBJ1-4
V: TRBV19
D: -
CDR3: CASSIGLGTFEEEKLFF
DNA: TGTGCCAGTAGTATCGGCCTAGGGACATTCGAAGAGGAAAAACTGTTTTTT

size: few
J: TRBJ1-4
V: TRBV5-4
D: TRBD1
CDR3: CASSRDSPATNEKLFF
DNA: TGTGCCAGCAGCCGGGACAGCCCAGCAACTAATGAAAAACTGTTTTTT

size: -
J: TRBJ2-7
V: TRBV28
D: TRBD1
CDR3: CASNRPGQGSYEQYF
DNA: TGTGCCAGCAACCGTCCGGGACAGGGCTCCTACGAGCAGTACTTC

size: -
J: TRBJ2-1
V: TRBV2
D: -
CDR3: CASSDPQTRLAGFF
DNA: TGTGCCAGCAGTGACCCCCAGACGAGGCTAGCAGGGTTCTTC

size: -
J: TRBJ2-2
V: TRBV18
D: -
CDR3: CASSPLGEGSNTGELFF
DNA: TGTGCCAGCTCACCACTAGGGGAAGGTTCGAACACCGGGGAGCTGTTTTTT

size: -
J: TRBJ1-2
V: TRBV5-5
D: -
CDR3: CASSLYRGADYGYTF
DNA: TGTGCCAGCAGCTTGTATCGGGGGGCCGACTATGGCTACACCTTC

size: once
J: TRBJ2-7
V: TRBV7-2
D: -
CDR3: CASSFTGTTTYEQYF
DNA: TGTGCCAGCAGCTTTACCGGGACAACAACCTACGAGCAGTACTTC

size: -
J: TRBJ1-2
V: TRBV5-6
D: TRBD1
CDR3: CASSSQRQGPYGYTF
DNA: TGTGCCAGCAGTTCTCAGCGACAGGGCCCCTATGGCTACACCTTC

size: -
J: TRBJ1-6
V: TRBV30
D: -
CDR3: CAWSARGRGSPLHF
DNA: TGTGCCTGGAGTGCAAGGGGAAGAGGTTCACCCCTCCACTTT

size: -
J: TRBJ2-3
V: TRBV5-6
D: -
CDR3: CASSLTALATDTQYF
DNA: TGTGCCAGCAGCTTGACAGCCTTGGCCACAGATACGCAGTATTTT

size: -
J: TRBJ2-7
V: TRBV7-8
D: -
CDR3: CASSLVYGGQGGEQYF
DNA: TGTGCCAGCAGCTTAGTGTACGGCGGGCAGGGGGGTGAGCAGTACTTC

size: once
J: TRBJ2-5
V: TRBV7-7
D: TRBD1
CDR3: CASSKDRGLETQYF
DNA: TGTGCCAGCAGCAAGGACAGGGGGCTTGAGACCCAGTACTTC

size: -
J: TRBJ1-2
V: TRBV7-2
D: -
CDR3: CASSLDRGRSGYTF
DNA: TGTGCCAGCAGCTTAGATCGGGGTCGATCTGGCTACACCTTC